The 20 T cell receptor beta chains reported below all come from one sample, sequenced in a study of CD8+ T cells in alopecia areata. Sequencing used cDNA as its template, made by extracting RNA and reverse transcribing it. Profiled with immunoSEQ multiplex PCR; TCRdb holds only in-frame clones, not every one. The table lists around 110,000 clones, around 83% of them singletons. Treatment indicated: oral pan-JAK inhibitor, 5-10 mg twice daily. The specimen was CD8+ T cells sorted from blood, collected at week 24, from a patient treated with tofacitinib. The receptors were sampled from a human donor with alopecia areata.

CDR3 region: CASSPVGGLDTGELFF. CDR3 sequence (DNA): TGTGCCAGCAGCCCAGTCGGGGGCCTCGACACCGGGGAGCTGTTTTTT. This chain joins TRBV4-2 and TRBJ2-2; possibly TRBD1 or TRBD2 for D (6 bases each). V lost 4 bases and J lost 3, with 15 bases in between. Germline CDR1 and CDR2: LGHNA and YNFKEQ. The CDR3 sequence is 16 residues long.

CDR3 sequence (DNA): TGTGCCAGCAGTTTCTGGGGGGAGAGCACAGATACGCAGTATTTT. This gives the protein CASSFWGESTDTQYF. The chain employs TRBV28 and TRBJ2-3; tentatively, D is TRBD2 (6 bases). The germline V gene has CDR1 MDHEN and CDR2 SYDVKM. Trimming took 3 bases from V and 0 from J, leaving 10 bases between them. The CDR3 spans 15 residues. Using reference TRBV28 and TRBJ2-3 for the parts outside the CDR3, the full variable domain is DVKVTQSSRYLVKRTGEKVFLECVQDMDHENMFWYRQDPGLGLRLIYFSYDVKMKEKGDIPEGYSVSREKKERFSLILESASTNQTSMYLCASSFWGESTDTQYFGPGTRLTVL.

The chain recombines TRBV4-1 with TRBJ2-1; D is possibly TRBD2 (7 bases). Deletions cut 1 base from V and 7 bases from J, with 14 bases between. The V gene's germline CDR1 is MGHRA and CDR2 YSYEKL. The CDR3 loop spans 15 amino acids. The CDR3 DNA reads TGCGCCAGCAGCCAAGTGGCGGGGGCTTTGAATGAGCAGTTCTTC. It encodes CASSQVAGALNEQFF.

The V call is TRBV2, the J call TRBJ2-2; a possible D gene is TRBD1 (5 bases). CDR1 and CDR2 (germline): SNHLY, FYNNEI. This CDR3 spans 14 amino acids. The V end lost 7 bases, the J end lost 2 bases, and 11 bases lay between the germline ends. CDR3 region: CASTSGFNTGELFF. DNA of the CDR3: TGTGCCAGCACCTCAGGGTTTAACACCGGGGAGCTGTTTTTT. Looking up the rest from reference TRBV2 and TRBJ2-2 gives the full variable domain: EPEVTQTPSHQVTQMGQEVILRCVPISNHLYFYWYRQILGQKVEFLVSFYNNEISEKSEIFDDQFSVERPDGSNFTLKIRSTKLEDSAMYFCASTSGFNTGELFFGEGSRLTVL.

Here the CDR3 reads CASSQLQGLSGANVLTF. The DNA of the CDR3 is TGCGCCAGCAGCCAACTACAGGGCCTCTCTGGGGCCAACGTCCTGACTTTC. The chain couples TRBV4-3 to TRBJ2-6, with TRBD1 as a possible D gene (6 bases). CDR1 is LGHNA, CDR2 YSLEER, per germline. Trimming took off 2 bases at V and 0 bases at J, with 11 bases between the two ends. This CDR3 has 17 amino acids.

This clone was detected a few times. This chain uses TRBV29-1 with TRBJ1-2; perhaps TRBD1 as D (6 bases). The CDR3 covers 15 residues. Germline V gene data show CDR1 as SQVTM and CDR2 as ANQGSEA. Trimming removed 3 bases from V and 4 bases from J, with 18 bases in between. The CDR3, as DNA: TGCAGCGTTGAGCGGCCAGGGGACCCTACCTATGGCTACACCTTC. Translated, it gives CSVERPGDPTYGYTF.

A single count supports this clone. The CDR3 sequence: CASSVVGSPGETQYF. CDR3 coding DNA: TGTGCCAGCAGCGTAGTCGGCAGCCCGGGTGAGACCCAGTACTTC. The chain combines TRBV9 with TRBJ2-5; D is uncertain. V dropped 0 bases and J dropped 5 bases, with 14 bases sitting between them. Germline CDR1 reads SGDLS; CDR2 reads YYNGEE. The CDR3 totals 15 residues. Together with reference TRBV9 and TRBJ2-5, the CDR3 gives the full variable domain: DSGVTQTPKHLITATGQRVTLRCSPRSGDLSVYWYQQSLDQGLQFLIQYYNGEERAKGNILERFSAQQFPDLHSELNLSSLELGDSALYFCASSVVGSPGETQYFGPGTRLLVL.

A few counts support this clone. The rearrangement joins TRBV28 to TRBJ2-7; 8 positions agree with TRBD1. The CDR3 consists of 13 residues. The germline V gene encodes CDR1 MDHEN and CDR2 SYDVKM. The ends lost 6 bases at V and 5 bases at J; junction bases unmatched: 6. The CDR3 spells CASRPSGGDEQYF. In nucleotides, the CDR3 is TGTGCCAGCAGACCTTCAGGGGGCGACGAGCAGTACTTC. Combining the CDR3 with reference TRBV28 and TRBJ2-7 gives the whole variable domain DVKVTQSSRYLVKRTGEKVFLECVQDMDHENMFWYRQDPGLGLRLIYFSYDVKMKEKGDIPEGYSVSREKKERFSLILESASTNQTSMYLCASRPSGGDEQYFGPGTRLTVT.

The V and J genes are TRBV13 and TRBJ2-7, with D perhaps matching TRBD2 (6 bases). CDR1 and CDR2 (germline): PRHDT, FYEKMQ (reference sequence). The CDR3 sequence is 15 residues long. V lost 1 base, J lost 1 base, and 11 bases lay in between. The CDR3 sequence: CASSLVVGGSYEQYF. Written as DNA, the CDR3 is TGTGCCAGCAGCTTAGTTGTCGGGGGATCCTACGAGCAGTACTTC.

The V call is TRBV6-1, the J call TRBJ2-1; D gene uncertain. Between the trimmed V and J ends, which lost 2 bases and 7 bases, there was a span of 15 bases. In germline, CDR1 is MNHNS, CDR2 SASEGT. CDR3 length equals 15 residues. The DNA for the CDR3 is TGTGCCAGCAGTGAAATGCGCCTCCTGGGGAATGAGCAGTTCTTC. Encoded protein: CASSEMRLLGNEQFF.

This chain links TRBV9 with TRBJ2-7; 8 bases agree with TRBD2. The germline V gene has CDR1 SGDLS and CDR2 YYNGEE. The trim removed 0 bases at V and 7 bases at J, leaving 9 bases unmatched. CDR3 size: 15 residues. The CDR3 spells CASSVGPAGAWEQYF. The CDR3 bases are TGTGCCAGCAGCGTAGGACCAGCGGGGGCCTGGGAGCAGTACTTC.

This clone was picked up a small number of times. The CDR3 reads CASSSRREGIQYF. CDR3 bases: TGTGCCAGCAGCTCTAGGCGGGAGGGCATTCAGTACTTC. This rearrangement joins TRBV13 to TRBJ2-4; 9 nucleotides line up with TRBD2. The V segment lost 4 bases and the J segment 9 bases; nucleotides outside the gene matches: 4. CDR1 and CDR2 (germline): PRHDT, FYEKMQ (reference sequence). CDR3 length: 13 amino acids.

The chain links TRBV4-3 to TRBJ2-5; the D is unclear. The CDR3 is made up of 15 amino acids. CDR1 LGHNA and CDR2 YSLEER come from the germline V gene. V was cut by 0 bases and J by 1 base, with 9 bases left in between. The CDR3, as DNA: TGCGCCAGCAGCCAAGATCACCGGGCCCAAGAGACCCAGTACTTC. Translating gives CASSQDHRAQETQYF.

The chain employs TRBV5-1 and TRBJ2-3, with 9 bases fitting TRBD1. Germline lookup yields CDR1 SGHRS and CDR2 YFSETQ. This CDR3 contains 15 residues. V shed 1 base, J shed 4 bases, and the junction held 4 bases outside the gene matches. As DNA, the CDR3 is TGCGCCAGCAGCTTGACAGGGGGCCGCGCAGATACGCAGTATTTT. Protein sequence: CASSLTGGRADTQYF.

The rearrangement links TRBV4-3 to TRBJ2-5, with D possibly matching TRBD1 (5 bases). V was cut by 0 bases and J by 1 base, with 12 bases left in between. The CDR3 totals 16 residues. CDR1 is LGHNA and CDR2 is YSLEER in the germline V gene. The CDR3: CASSQEYDSSQETQYF. The CDR3 DNA is TGCGCCAGCAGCCAAGAATATGACAGTTCCCAAGAGACCCAGTACTTC.

The rearrangement links TRBV6-4 to TRBJ2-1, with TRBD2 matching 7 bases. This CDR3 contains 14 residues. Germline CDR1 and CDR2: MRHNA and SNTAGT. V was pared by 10 bases and J by 3 bases, with 9 bases of the junction left unmatched. CDR3 nucleotide sequence: TGTGCCACTAGCGGTCGGGGGGACTACAATGAGCAGTTCTTC. Amino acids: CATSGRGDYNEQFF.

The chain carries TRBV4-2 and TRBJ2-3; D perhaps matches TRBD2 (6 bases). CDR1 is LGHNA, CDR2 YNFKEQ, per germline. CDR3 length: 14 amino acids. V lost 3 bases to trimming and J lost 0 bases, with 7 bases between them. The chain's CDR3 is CASSHGRSTDTQYF. The DNA of the CDR3 is TGTGCCAGCAGCCACGGGAGAAGCACAGATACGCAGTATTTT.

This chain links TRBV11-3 with TRBJ2-1, with D hard to call. The V gene's germline CDR1 is SGHNT and CDR2 YENEEA. The CDR3 spans 14 residues. The V end lost 0 bases, the J end lost 4 bases, and 7 bases lay between the germline ends. CDR3 residues: CASSLDLGYNEQFF. CDR3 DNA: TGTGCCAGCAGCTTAGATCTGGGTTACAATGAGCAGTTCTTC.

The CDR3 region has the DNA TGCGCCAGCAGCCAAGAGGGCCGTCCGGAACTCAGCTCCTACGAGCAGTACTTC. The encoded protein is CASSQEGRPELSSYEQYF. The genes are TRBV4-3 and TRBJ2-7; D call uncertain. Trimming cost V 0 bases and J 0 bases, with 18 bases left between them. The CDR3 consists of 18 residues. Per the germline V gene, CDR1 is LGHNA and CDR2 is YSLEER.

This chain links TRBV27 with TRBJ1-2, with 8 bases aligning to TRBD1. Germline CDR1 is MNHEY and CDR2 is SMNVEV (reference sequence). The CDR3 loop spans 16 amino acids. The trim removed 0 bases at V and 8 bases at J, leaving 11 bases unmatched. DNA for the CDR3: TGTGCCAGCAGTTTATCGACCGGACAGGGTCCCGGAGGCTACACCTTC. Its translation: CASSLSTGQGPGGYTF.